A selection of T cell receptor beta chains follows, all from one sample in a study of TIL therapy for anti-PD-1-resistant metastatic lung cancer. TCRdb keeps only in-frame clones here, not all; method: immunoSEQ multiplex PCR. The sample has tens of thousands of clones; 69% are singletons. The source material was blood, sampled at baseline. These receptors all come from a person aged 25 to 79 with non-small cell lung cancer. The CDR3 runs from the conserved cysteine through the conserved F or W. Fields, in order: J gene, V gene, clone size, D gene, CDR3 length, CDR3 protein, CDR3 DNA. The D gene is left open where the match is weak. The size of a clone is reported for some rows only, either as once, few or many, or as a class for expanded clones.

j_call: TRBJ2-1
v_call: TRBV5-1
clone_size: few
d_call: NA
cdr3_length: 13
cdr3_aa: CASSLVYRDEQFF
cdr3_nt: TGCGCCAGCAGCTTGGTTTACAGGGATGAGCAGTTCTTC

j_call: TRBJ2-7
v_call: TRBV2
clone_size: NA
d_call: TRBD1
cdr3_length: 13
cdr3_aa: CASSPTGGYEQYF
cdr3_nt: TGTGCCAGCAGTCCGACAGGGGGGTACGAGCAGTACTTC

j_call: TRBJ1-2
v_call: TRBV6-6
clone_size: NA
d_call: NA
cdr3_length: 13
cdr3_aa: CASTSGTPGRYTF
cdr3_nt: TGTGCCAGCACCTCCGGGACCCCAGGCCGCTACACCTTC

j_call: TRBJ2-5
v_call: TRBV28
clone_size: NA
d_call: TRBD2
cdr3_length: 16
cdr3_aa: CASQPATSGTLLTQYF
cdr3_nt: TGTGCCAGCCAACCGGCGACTAGCGGGACCCTATTGACCCAGTACTTC

j_call: TRBJ1-5
v_call: TRBV27
clone_size: NA
d_call: NA
cdr3_length: 16
cdr3_aa: CASSPSAGESNQPQHF
cdr3_nt: TGTGCCAGCAGTCCAAGTGCAGGGGAATCCAATCAGCCCCAGCATTTT

j_call: TRBJ1-4
v_call: TRBV7-9
clone_size: NA
d_call: NA
cdr3_length: 16
cdr3_aa: CASSLGQQTTNEKLFF
cdr3_nt: TGTGCCAGCAGCCTCGGACAGCAAACAACTAATGAAAAACTGTTTTTT

j_call: TRBJ2-7
v_call: TRBV4-1
clone_size: NA
d_call: NA
cdr3_length: 13
cdr3_aa: CASSQDPRGEQYF
cdr3_nt: TGCGCCAGCAGCCAAGATCCTCGGGGGGAGCAGTACTTC

j_call: TRBJ1-2
v_call: TRBV2
clone_size: few
d_call: TRBD1
cdr3_length: 13
cdr3_aa: CASSRQGNYGYTF
cdr3_nt: TGTGCCAGCAGTCGACAGGGAAACTATGGCTACACCTTC

j_call: TRBJ2-1
v_call: TRBV6-5
clone_size: NA
d_call: TRBD2
cdr3_length: 15
cdr3_aa: CASSYGLAGDNEQFF
cdr3_nt: TGTGCCAGCAGTTACGGACTAGCGGGAGACAATGAGCAGTTCTTC

j_call: TRBJ1-1
v_call: TRBV7-9
clone_size: NA
d_call: NA
cdr3_length: 12
cdr3_aa: CASSLEATEAFF
cdr3_nt: TGTGCCAGCAGCTTAGAGGCCACTGAAGCTTTCTTT

j_call: TRBJ2-5
v_call: TRBV9
clone_size: NA
d_call: TRBD2
cdr3_length: 15
cdr3_aa: CASSVVGLALETQYF
cdr3_nt: TGTGCCAGCAGCGTAGTAGGACTAGCGCTAGAAACCCAGTACTTC

j_call: TRBJ2-3
v_call: TRBV30
clone_size: once
d_call: NA
cdr3_length: 13
cdr3_aa: CASDRDYRDTQYF
cdr3_nt: TGTGCCTCGGACAGGGACTATAGAGATACGCAGTATTTT

j_call: TRBJ2-2
v_call: TRBV11-2
clone_size: NA
d_call: NA
cdr3_length: 15
cdr3_aa: CASSLSGSNTGELFF
cdr3_nt: TGTGCCAGCAGCTTAAGCGGTTCGAACACCGGGGAGCTGTTTTTT

j_call: TRBJ2-5
v_call: TRBV11-2
clone_size: NA
d_call: NA
cdr3_length: 16
cdr3_aa: CASSTFGQLTQETQYF
cdr3_nt: TGTGCCAGCAGCACCTTCGGACAGCTAACACAAGAGACCCAGTACTTC

j_call: TRBJ1-2
v_call: TRBV19
clone_size: many
d_call: NA
cdr3_length: 12
cdr3_aa: CASSIGRWGYTF
cdr3_nt: TGTGCCAGTAGTATAGGCAGATGGGGCTACACCTTC